Here is one T cell receptor (beta chain) with its context. The antigen remains undetermined. Trimming took 4 bases from V and 1 from J, leaving 8 bases between them. In germline, CDR1 is MRHNA, CDR2 SNTAGT. The CDR3 is made up of 14 amino acids. Primers: 60 Vbeta forward and 13 Jbeta reverse. Assay: immunoSEQ multiplex PCR; the TCRdb copy retains only in-frame clones and omits some. The table shows about 98,000 clones, with about 81% occurring only once. This entry belongs to a study of cytomegalovirus exposure and HLA in healthy donors. Notes on the study in general: Previously analyzed data showed that most TCR beta V segments were productive at a frequency of about 87% or about 30%. The study put under 200 TCR beta chains on its list as cytomegalovirus-associated.

This chain uses TRBV6-4 with TRBJ2-1; perhaps TRBD1 as D (6 bases). The TCR was taken from a middle-aged man in good health and CMV-seronegative. The sample consisted of PBMCs. CDR3 sequence: CASSVTGSYNEQFF. The CDR3 region has the DNA TGTGCCAGCAGTGTAACAGGGTCCTACAATGAGCAGTTCTTC.